Included here is one TCR beta chain sequence, with context. What it recognizes is unknown. The source of the sample is a study of cytomegalovirus exposure and HLA in healthy donors. Whole-study findings and limits: Associated with cytomegalovirus, according to the listing, were about 160 TCR beta chains. Presence/absence analyses treated sequencing depth as roughly uniform across donors. The only immune exposure information that was available was CMV serostatus.

Germline loops: CDR1 SQVTM, CDR2 ANQGSEA. This CDR3 region has 11 residues. V lost 4 bases and J 7 bases, leaving 10 bases between the germline ends. In the PCR, 60 Vbeta and 13 Jbeta primers were used. The method was immunoSEQ multiplex PCR; TCRdb's version includes in-frame clones alone and lacks a portion of them. This sample has under 200,000 clones, with roughly 80% found just once. The receptor comes from a man between 60 and 70 years old in good health and CMV-seronegative. This chain links TRBV29-1 with TRBJ1-2, with a possible D match to TRBD1 (5 bases). Sequenced input: PBMCs. The chain's CDR3 is CSVGGLRGYTF. The CDR3 nucleotides read TGCAGCGTTGGGGGACTGCGTGGCTACACCTTC.